This passage covers 6 T cell receptor beta chains from one sample sequenced in a study of OX40 agonist ivuxolimab in advanced cancers. Data came from immunoSEQ multiplex PCR; TCRdb stores just in-frame clones and leaves some out. This table holds 70,000 or so clones, over 65% found once. Here the sequenced sample was CD4+ or CD8+ T cells sorted from blood, taken in a trial of the OX40 agonist ivuxolimab. The receptor source for this set is an adult with an advanced solid tumor such as melanoma, head and neck, liver or kidney cancer.

This clone was seen once. The chain uses TRBV25-1 and TRBJ2-6; 9 positions agree with TRBD1. Per the germline V gene, CDR1 is MGHDK and CDR2 is SYGVNS. V trimming: 6 bases; J trimming: 1 base; junction bases outside the gene matches: 10. This CDR3 has 18 amino acids. This CDR3 reads CASSRTGTGTSGANVLTF. Written as DNA, the CDR3 is TGTGCCAGCAGCCGAACCGGGACAGGGACTTCTGGGGCCAACGTCCTGACTTTC.

This chain connects TRBV2 to TRBJ1-2; 8 bases align to TRBD1. Germline lookup yields CDR1 SNHLY and CDR2 FYNNEI. The CDR3 sequence is 13 residues long. V trimming: 8 bases; J trimming: 8 bases; junction bases outside the gene matches: 10. This CDR3 reads CASGLYGQGGYTF. CDR3 nucleotides: TGTGCCAGCGGACTTTATGGACAGGGCGGCTACACCTTC.

This rearrangement joins TRBV10-3 to TRBJ1-3, with D hard to call. The CDR3 is made up of 15 amino acids. Deletions cut 10 bases from V and 0 bases from J, with 16 bases between. CDR1 is ENHRY, CDR2 SYGVKD, per germline. CDR3 in DNA: TGTGCCACCCAGCAATCGGCGACCTCTGGAAACACCATATATTTT. This gives the protein CATQQSATSGNTIYF.

The chain is built from TRBV28 and TRBJ1-2; TRBD1 might be the D (6 bases). Trimming shortened V by 6 bases and J by 3 bases, and 14 bases separated the two germline ends. Germline V gene sequence: CDR1 MDHEN, CDR2 SYDVKM. This CDR3 contains 14 residues. CDR3 coding DNA: TGTGCCAGCAGAGGGGGAGGCCTGCACTATGGCTACACCTTC. Its protein product is CASRGGGLHYGYTF.

This chain joins TRBV7-6 and TRBJ1-3, with a possible D match to TRBD1 (5 bases). This CDR3 region has 15 residues. Trimming cost V 5 bases and J 2 bases, with 13 bases left between them. Germline assignment: CDR1 SGHVS and CDR2 FNYEAQ. This CDR3 is CASSPWGGAGNTIYF. CDR3 sequence (DNA): TGTGCCAGCAGCCCGTGGGGGGGAGCTGGAAACACCATATATTTT. Drawing the rest from reference TRBV7-6 and TRBJ1-3, the complete variable domain is GAGVSQSPRYKVTKRGQDVALRCDPISGHVSLYWYRQALGQGPEFLTYFNYEAQQDKSGLPNDRFSAERPEGSISTLTIQRTEQRDSAMYRCASSPWGGAGNTIYFGEGSWLTVV.

V usage is TRBV27 and J usage is TRBJ2-7, with D possibly being TRBD1 (5 bases). Germline values: CDR1 MNHEY, CDR2 SMNVEV (reference sequence). The V end was cut by 5 bases, the J end by 7 bases, with 15 bases between. CDR3 size: 13 residues. The CDR3 here is CASSHTGLGEQYF. The CDR3 DNA is TGTGCCAGCAGTCATACAGGTCTGGGGGAGCAGTACTTC.